This TCR beta chain was documented in a study of blood T cell repertoires in COVID-19. About the study: There were acute and convalescent COVID-19 samples, and they came from the United States, Italy and Spain. T cells, B-cell-depleted T cells, or PBMCs supplied cDNA or gDNA.

The CDR3 is 14 amino acids. Germline lookup yields CDR1 MNHNS and CDR2 SASEGT. Trimming removed 3 bases at V and 0 bases at J, with 8 bases between. Original handling: Reference gene primer amplification gave nucleated cell count estimates. Here immunoSEQ multiplex PCR was the method, and the copy in TCRdb shows in-frame clones only, minus some. The DNA was the basis for D and trimming; V, J and clone size are from that table. The profile shows some 150,000 clones, 70% to 85% of them singletons. V usage is TRBV6-1 and J usage is TRBJ1-1; TRBD1 is a possible D gene (5 bases). This TCR was recovered from a woman in her forties or fifties with acute or convalescent COVID-19. The sample consisted of peripheral blood. The CDR3 reads CASSEGGLNTEAFF. DNA for the CDR3: TGTGCCAGCAGTGAGGGGGGTTTGAACACTGAAGCTTTCTTT.